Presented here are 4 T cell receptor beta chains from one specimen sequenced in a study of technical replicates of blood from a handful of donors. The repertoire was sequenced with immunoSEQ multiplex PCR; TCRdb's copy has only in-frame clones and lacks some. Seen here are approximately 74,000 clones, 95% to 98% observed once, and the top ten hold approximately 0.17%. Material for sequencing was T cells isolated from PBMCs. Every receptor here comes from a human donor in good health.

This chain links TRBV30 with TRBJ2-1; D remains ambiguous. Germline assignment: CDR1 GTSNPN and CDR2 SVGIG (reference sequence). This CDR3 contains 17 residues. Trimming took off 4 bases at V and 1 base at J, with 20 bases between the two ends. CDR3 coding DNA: TGTGCCTGGAAGGTGGCCCACAGCTTAATTTCCTACAATGAGCAGTTCTTC. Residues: CAWKVAHSLISYNEQFF.

The CDR3 nucleotides are TGTGCCAGCAGCTTAGCGTCCAGCGGGAACACTGAAGCTTTCTTT. Protein product: CASSLASSGNTEAFF. The genes are TRBV7-9 and TRBJ1-1; D is ambiguous. Germline lookup yields CDR1 SEHNR and CDR2 FQNEAQ (reference sequence). Trimming cost V 0 bases and J 1 base, with 9 bases left between them. The CDR3 length is 15 residues.

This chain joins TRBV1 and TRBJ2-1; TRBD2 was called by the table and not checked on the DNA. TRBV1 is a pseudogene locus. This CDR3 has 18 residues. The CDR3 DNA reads TGCACCAGCAGCCAAGCGCTTTCTGGGACTAGCCGGTACAATGAGCAGTTCTTC. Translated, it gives CTSSQALSGTSRYNEQFF.

As DNA, the CDR3 is TGTGCCAGCAGTTACTCGGACTCGTTCTCCTACGAGCAGTACTTC. Translating gives CASSYSDSFSYEQYF. J is TRBJ2-7 and V is TRBV6-5, with D tentatively TRBD2 (5 bases). Trimming took 0 bases from V and 0 from J, leaving 9 bases between them. CDR3 length equals 15 residues. Germline CDR1 and CDR2: MNHEY and SVGAGI.